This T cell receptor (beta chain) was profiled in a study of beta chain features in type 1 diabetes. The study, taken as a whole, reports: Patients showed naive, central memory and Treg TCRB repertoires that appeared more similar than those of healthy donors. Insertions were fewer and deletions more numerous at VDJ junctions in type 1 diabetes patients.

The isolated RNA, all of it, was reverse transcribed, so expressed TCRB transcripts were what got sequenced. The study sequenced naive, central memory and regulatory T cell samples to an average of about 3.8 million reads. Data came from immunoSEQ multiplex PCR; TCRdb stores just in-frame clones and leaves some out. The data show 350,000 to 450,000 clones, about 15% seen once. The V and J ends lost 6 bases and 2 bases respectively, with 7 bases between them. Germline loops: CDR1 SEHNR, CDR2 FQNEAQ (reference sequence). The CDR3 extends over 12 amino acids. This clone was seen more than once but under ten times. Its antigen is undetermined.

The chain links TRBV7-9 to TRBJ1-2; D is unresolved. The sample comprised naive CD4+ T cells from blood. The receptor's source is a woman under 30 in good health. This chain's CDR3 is CASRSENYGYTF. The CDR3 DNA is TGTGCCAGCAGGTCAGAAAACTATGGCTACACCTTC.